This is a list of T cell receptor beta chains from one sample in a study of OX40 agonist ivuxolimab in advanced cancers. The repertoire was sequenced with immunoSEQ multiplex PCR; TCRdb's copy has only in-frame clones and lacks some. The table includes tens of thousands of clones, 80% to 95% detected once. The specimen comprised CD4+ or CD8+ T cells sorted from blood, sampled in a trial of the OX40 agonist ivuxolimab. The receptors were gathered from an adult with an advanced solid tumor such as melanoma, head and neck, liver or kidney cancer. The CDR3 runs from the conserved cysteine through the conserved F or W. Fields, in order: V gene, D gene, J gene, clone size, CDR3 protein, CDR3 DNA. The D gene is left open where the match is weak. Clone size is shown for a subset of rows, as once, few, many or a class of expanded clone.

TRBV27	-	TRBJ1-1	-	CASSPSPLGTEAFF	TGTGCCAGCAGTCCATCCCCCCTGGGCACTGAAGCTTTCTTT
TRBV7-9	-	TRBJ1-4	-	CASSSTRDASGKLFF	TGTGCCAGCAGCTCTACTAGAGACGCGTCGGGGAAACTGTTTTTT
TRBV7-9	-	TRBJ2-2	-	CASTRAPTGELFF	TGTGCTAGCACCCGGGCCCCTACCGGGGAGCTGTTTTTT
TRBV4-2	TRBD2	TRBJ2-1	-	CASSQSLAGGTNEQFF	TGTGCCAGCAGCCAAAGCCTAGCGGGGGGTACCAATGAGCAGTTCTTC
TRBV25-1	TRBD1	TRBJ1-2	-	CASGQADVYGYTF	TGTGCCAGCGGACAGGCCGACGTCTATGGCTACACCTTC
TRBV5-6	-	TRBJ1-4	-	CASSLEGARATNEKLFF	TGTGCCAGCAGCTTGGAAGGCGCCAGGGCAACTAATGAAAAACTGTTTTTT
TRBV4-1	TRBD1	TRBJ2-3	-	CASSPRQGAWVDTQYF	TGCGCCAGCAGCCCCCGACAGGGGGCTTGGGTAGATACGCAGTATTTT
TRBV7-2	TRBD2	TRBJ2-7	-	CASSLRTSGTYEQYF	TGTGCCAGCAGCCTCCGGACTAGCGGAACCTACGAGCAGTACTTC
TRBV4-1	-	TRBJ2-2	-	CASSQEGGQNTGELFF	TGCGCCAGCAGCCAAGAAGGAGGCCAGAACACCGGGGAGCTGTTTTTT
TRBV5-4	-	TRBJ1-1	-	CASSSYAEGNTEAFF	TGTGCCAGCAGCTCTTACGCAGAGGGCAACACTGAAGCTTTCTTT
TRBV7-9	TRBD1	TRBJ2-5	once	CASSLINRQGQETQYF	TGTGCCAGCAGCCTGATCAATAGACAGGGGCAAGAGACCCAGTACTTC
TRBV5-6	-	TRBJ2-3	-	CASSLVGPGDTQYF	TGTGCCAGCAGCTTGGTAGGGCCTGGGGATACGCAGTATTTT
TRBV7-6	TRBD2	TRBJ2-2	-	CASSLGTSGGVRELFF	TGTGCCAGCAGCTTAGGAACTAGCGGGGGAGTGAGGGAGCTGTTTTTT
TRBV28	-	TRBJ2-5	-	CASSLGGHETQYF	TGTGCCAGCAGCCTGGGGGGGCATGAGACCCAGTACTTC
TRBV9	TRBD1	TRBJ1-1	-	CASSVGDSAKPEAFF	TGTGCCAGCAGCGTAGGGGACAGTGCGAAGCCTGAAGCTTTCTTT
TRBV27	TRBD1	TRBJ1-2	-	CASRQGGVYGYTF	TGTGCCAGTCGACAGGGGGGAGTGTATGGCTACACCTTC
TRBV6-5	-	TRBJ1-6	-	CASSYSVRGSPLHF	TGTGCCAGCAGTTACTCTGTCAGGGGTTCACCCCTCCACTTT
TRBV7-8	-	TRBJ2-1	-	CASSLDWGSYNEQFF	TGTGCCAGCAGCTTAGATTGGGGGTCCTACAATGAGCAGTTCTTC
TRBV5-6	TRBD2	TRBJ2-1	-	CASSLSGGPYNEQFF	TGTGCCAGCAGCTTATCGGGGGGTCCCTACAATGAGCAGTTCTTC
TRBV9	-	TRBJ1-5	-	CASSHRAAPNQPQHF	TGTGCCAGCAGCCATAGGGCAGCTCCCAATCAGCCCCAGCATTTT
TRBV2	TRBD1	TRBJ1-2	-	CAMRAIEGQGAQGYTF	TGTGCCATGAGGGCCATCGAAGGACAGGGGGCGCAAGGCTACACCTTC
TRBV6-1	-	TRBJ2-4	-	CASSEEFTRAKNIQYF	TGTGCCAGCAGTGAAGAGTTCACACGGGCCAAAAACATTCAGTACTTC
TRBV6-5	-	TRBJ2-1	-	CASTPSIYNEQFF	TGTGCCAGCACACCCAGCATATACAATGAGCAGTTCTTC
TRBV27	-	TRBJ2-5	-	CASSLSVESQETQYF	TGTGCCAGCAGTTTATCGGTGGAGAGTCAAGAGACCCAGTACTTC
TRBV19	-	TRBJ1-1	-	CASSIGGLGAEAFF	TGTGCCAGTAGTATAGGGGGACTTGGCGCTGAAGCTTTCTTT
TRBV9	TRBD1	TRBJ2-7	once	CASSVEWGQTYEQYF	TGTGCCAGCAGCGTAGAGTGGGGACAGACCTACGAGCAGTACTTC
TRBV12-5	-	TRBJ1-1	-	CASGLHRDLNTEAFF	TGTGCTAGTGGTTTGCACAGGGATTTGAACACTGAAGCTTTCTTT
TRBV27	-	TRBJ1-1	-	CASSMDRDTEAFF	TGTGCCAGCAGTATGGACAGAGACACTGAAGCTTTCTTT
TRBV4-1	-	TRBJ1-4	-	CASSQDRVKLFF	TGCGCCAGCAGCCAAGATCGCGTAAAACTGTTTTTT
TRBV6-6	-	TRBJ2-1	-	CASSLTVYNEQFF	TGTGCCAGCAGTTTGACAGTCTACAATGAGCAGTTCTTC
TRBV9	-	TRBJ1-1	-	CASSVATTEGVNTEAFF	TGTGCCAGCAGCGTAGCTACTACAGAGGGGGTTAACACTGAAGCTTTCTTT
TRBV5-1	-	TRBJ2-1	-	CASRTGHNEQFF	TGCGCCAGCAGAACAGGCCACAATGAGCAGTTCTTC
TRBV18	-	TRBJ1-6	-	CASSRGQGRDLNSPLHF	TGTGCCAGCTCACGGGGGCAGGGGAGAGACCTAAATTCACCCCTCCACTTT
TRBV10-3	TRBD2	TRBJ2-4	-	CAISESIAGSAKNIQYF	TGTGCCATCAGTGAGTCGATAGCGGGATCCGCCAAAAACATTCAGTACTTC
TRBV5-1	-	TRBJ2-1	-	CASSLAPTSTYNEQFF	TGCGCCAGCAGCTTGGCCCCGACAAGCACCTACAATGAGCAGTTCTTC
TRBV5-6	TRBD1	TRBJ1-2	-	CASSDPGQRYGYTF	TGTGCCAGCAGCGACCCGGGACAGAGGTATGGCTACACCTTC
TRBV30	-	TRBJ1-3	few	CAWMAGISGNTIYF	TGTGCCTGGATGGCGGGCATCTCTGGAAACACCATATATTTT
TRBV7-7	TRBD2	TRBJ2-3	-	CASSSGGYTDTQYF	TGTGCTAGCAGCTCCGGGGGGTACACAGATACGCAGTATTTT
TRBV5-6	TRBD1	TRBJ1-4	-	CASSSNRGRDEKLFF	TGTGCCAGCAGCTCGAACAGGGGGCGCGATGAAAAACTGTTTTTT
TRBV13	-	TRBJ2-7	-	CASSLRGQYYSYEQYF	TGTGCCAGCAGCTTACGCGGACAGTACTATTCCTACGAGCAGTACTTC
TRBV11-3	-	TRBJ2-5	once	CASSLRGLETQYF	TGTGCCAGCAGCTTACGGGGGCTTGAGACCCAGTACTTC
TRBV10-2	TRBD1	TRBJ2-1	-	CASWYNRDRGFNEQFF	TGCGCCAGTTGGTATAACCGGGACAGGGGGTTTAATGAGCAGTTCTTC
TRBV6-5	-	TRBJ2-1	-	CASTYGVGEQFF	TGTGCCAGCACCTACGGTGTCGGTGAGCAGTTCTTC
TRBV28	TRBD1	TRBJ2-5	-	CASSTQTGMETQYF	TGTGCCAGCAGTACCCAGACAGGGATGGAGACCCAGTACTTC
TRBV30	TRBD2	TRBJ2-7	-	CAWSVGEGDEQYF	TGTGCCTGGAGTGTAGGGGAGGGAGACGAGCAGTACTTC
TRBV28	-	TRBJ1-2	-	CAINHLDRLDYGYTF	TGTGCCATCAACCACCTTGACAGGTTAGACTATGGCTACACCTTC
TRBV6-6	-	TRBJ1-1	-	CASSYSAGARTEAFF	TGTGCCAGCAGTTACTCGGCGGGGGCGCGTACTGAAGCTTTCTTT
TRBV7-9	TRBD1	TRBJ1-2	-	CASSSLGNRGRGGYTF	TGTGCCAGCAGCTCCCTGGGAAACAGGGGGCGAGGTGGCTACACCTTC
TRBV5-1	-	TRBJ2-7	-	CASTSGRYEQYF	TGCGCCAGCACCTCGGGTCGCTACGAGCAGTACTTC
TRBV12-5	-	TRBJ1-1	-	CASDIWGAGSEAFF	TGTGCTAGTGATATATGGGGGGCGGGTTCTGAAGCTTTCTTT
TRBV11-2	-	TRBJ2-5	-	CASSLGVQETQYF	TGTGCCAGCAGCTTAGGAGTGCAAGAGACCCAGTACTTC
TRBV5-6	TRBD2	TRBJ2-5	-	CASSLSGGQETQYF	TGTGCCAGCAGCTTGAGCGGGGGACAAGAGACCCAGTACTTC
TRBV5-6	-	TRBJ1-5	-	CASSLGEGQPQHF	TGTGCCAGCAGCTTGGGGGAAGGTCAGCCCCAGCATTTT
TRBV27	TRBD1	TRBJ1-2	-	CASSTKQGAIDGYTF	TGTGCCAGCAGTACAAAACAGGGGGCAATAGATGGCTACACCTTC
TRBV19	TRBD1	TRBJ1-3	-	CASSGQGFSGNTIYF	TGTGCCAGTAGTGGACAGGGTTTCTCTGGAAACACCATATATTTT